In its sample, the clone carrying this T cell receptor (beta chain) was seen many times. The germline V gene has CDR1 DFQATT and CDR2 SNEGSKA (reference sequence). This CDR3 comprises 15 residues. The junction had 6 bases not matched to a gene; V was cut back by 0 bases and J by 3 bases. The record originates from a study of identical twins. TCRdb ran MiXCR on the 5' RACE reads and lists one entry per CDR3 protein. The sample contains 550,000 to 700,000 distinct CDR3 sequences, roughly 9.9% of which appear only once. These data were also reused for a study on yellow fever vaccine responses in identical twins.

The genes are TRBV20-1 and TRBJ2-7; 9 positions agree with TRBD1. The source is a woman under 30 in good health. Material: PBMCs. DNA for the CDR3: TGCAGTGCTAGAGACACCCGGGACAGGGTCTACGAGCAGTACTTC. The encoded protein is CSARDTRDRVYEQYF.